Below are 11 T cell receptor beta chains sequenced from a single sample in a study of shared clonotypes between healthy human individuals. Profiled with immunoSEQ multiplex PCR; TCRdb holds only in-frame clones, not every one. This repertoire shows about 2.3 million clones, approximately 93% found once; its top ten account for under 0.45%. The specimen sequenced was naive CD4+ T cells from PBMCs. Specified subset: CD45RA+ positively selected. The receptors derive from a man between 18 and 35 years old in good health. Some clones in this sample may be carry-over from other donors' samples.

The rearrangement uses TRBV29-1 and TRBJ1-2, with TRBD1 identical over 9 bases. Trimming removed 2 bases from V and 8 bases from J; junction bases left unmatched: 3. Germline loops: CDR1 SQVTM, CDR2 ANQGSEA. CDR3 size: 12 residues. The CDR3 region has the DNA TGCAGCGTTGAAAGGGACAGGGAGGGCTACACCTTC. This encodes CSVERDREGYTF.

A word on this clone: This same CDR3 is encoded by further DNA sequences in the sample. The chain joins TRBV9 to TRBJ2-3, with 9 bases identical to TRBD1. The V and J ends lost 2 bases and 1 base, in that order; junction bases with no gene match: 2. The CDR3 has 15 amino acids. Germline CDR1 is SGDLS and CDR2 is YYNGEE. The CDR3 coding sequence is TGTGCCAGCAGCGTCACAGGGGGCGGCACAGATACGCAGTATTTT. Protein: CASSVTGGGTDTQYF.

The CDR3 is CASSVRSSSNYGYTF. The CDR3 DNA sequence: TGTGCCAGCAGCGTACGGTCATCTTCTAACTATGGCTACACCTTC. The chain is built from TRBV9 and TRBJ1-2; D not certain. Trimming removed 1 base from V and 0 bases from J, with 10 bases in between. This CDR3 region has 15 residues. Germline V gives CDR1 SGDLS, CDR2 YYNGEE.

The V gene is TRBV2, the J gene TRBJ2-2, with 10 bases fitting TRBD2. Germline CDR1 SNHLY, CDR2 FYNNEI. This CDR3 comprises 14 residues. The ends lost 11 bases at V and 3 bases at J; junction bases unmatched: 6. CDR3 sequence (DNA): TGTGCCGGACGGACTAGCGGTCACACCGGGGAGCTGTTTTTT. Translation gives CAGRTSGHTGELFF. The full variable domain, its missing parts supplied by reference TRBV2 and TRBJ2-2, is EPEVTQTPSHQVTQMGQEVILRCVPISNHLYFYWYRQILGQKVEFLVSFYNNEISEKSEIFDDQFSVERPDGSNFTLKIRSTKLEDSAMYFCAGRTSGHTGELFFGEGSRLTVL.

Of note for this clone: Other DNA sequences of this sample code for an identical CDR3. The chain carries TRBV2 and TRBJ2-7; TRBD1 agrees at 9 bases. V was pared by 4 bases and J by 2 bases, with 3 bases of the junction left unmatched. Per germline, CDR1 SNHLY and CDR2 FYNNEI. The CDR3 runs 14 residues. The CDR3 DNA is TGTGCCAGCAGTGGACAGGGGGGACCCTACGAGCAGTACTTC. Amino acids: CASSGQGGPYEQYF.

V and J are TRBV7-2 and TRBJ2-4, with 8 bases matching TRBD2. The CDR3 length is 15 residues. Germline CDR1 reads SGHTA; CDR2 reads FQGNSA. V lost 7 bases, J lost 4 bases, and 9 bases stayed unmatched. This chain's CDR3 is CASTASGSGKNIQYF. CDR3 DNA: TGTGCCAGCACCGCGAGCGGGAGTGGTAAAAACATTCAGTACTTC.

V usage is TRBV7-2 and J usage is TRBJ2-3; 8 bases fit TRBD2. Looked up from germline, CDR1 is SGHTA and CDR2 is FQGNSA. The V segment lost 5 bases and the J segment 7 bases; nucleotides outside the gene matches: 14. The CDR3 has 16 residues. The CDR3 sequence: CASSPGIAGSGYTQYF. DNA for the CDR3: TGTGCCAGCAGCCCGGGCATAGCGGGGTCCGGTTATACGCAGTATTTT.

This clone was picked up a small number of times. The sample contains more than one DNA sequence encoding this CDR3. This CDR3 is CASSVDTDTQYF. The DNA for the CDR3 is TGTGCCAGCAGCGTAGACACAGATACGCAGTATTTT. This rearrangement joins TRBV9 to TRBJ2-3; D gene ambiguous. Germline values: CDR1 SGDLS, CDR2 YYNGEE. V lost 0 bases, J lost 2 bases, and 1 base lay in between. The CDR3 runs 12 residues.

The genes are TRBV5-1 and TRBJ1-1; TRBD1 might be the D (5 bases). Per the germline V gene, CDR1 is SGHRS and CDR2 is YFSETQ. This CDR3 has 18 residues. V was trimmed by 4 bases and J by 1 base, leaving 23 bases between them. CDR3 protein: CASSRRRWLGLQNTEAFF. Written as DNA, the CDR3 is TGCGCCAGCAGCCGGAGACGTTGGTTGGGGCTACAGAACACTGAAGCTTTCTTT.

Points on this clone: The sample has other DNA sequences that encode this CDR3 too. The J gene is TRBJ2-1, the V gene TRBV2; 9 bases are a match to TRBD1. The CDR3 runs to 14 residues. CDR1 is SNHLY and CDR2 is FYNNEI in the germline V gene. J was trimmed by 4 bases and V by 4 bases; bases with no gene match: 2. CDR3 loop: CASSGDRAYNEQFF. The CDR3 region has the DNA TGTGCCAGCAGTGGGGACAGGGCTTACAATGAGCAGTTCTTC.

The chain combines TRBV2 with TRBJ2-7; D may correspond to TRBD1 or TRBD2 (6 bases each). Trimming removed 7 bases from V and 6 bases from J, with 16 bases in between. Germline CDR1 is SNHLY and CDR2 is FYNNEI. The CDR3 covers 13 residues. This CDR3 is CASKYRVEGEQYF. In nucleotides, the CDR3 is TGTGCCAGCAAATACAGGGTGGAGGGCGAGCAGTACTTC.